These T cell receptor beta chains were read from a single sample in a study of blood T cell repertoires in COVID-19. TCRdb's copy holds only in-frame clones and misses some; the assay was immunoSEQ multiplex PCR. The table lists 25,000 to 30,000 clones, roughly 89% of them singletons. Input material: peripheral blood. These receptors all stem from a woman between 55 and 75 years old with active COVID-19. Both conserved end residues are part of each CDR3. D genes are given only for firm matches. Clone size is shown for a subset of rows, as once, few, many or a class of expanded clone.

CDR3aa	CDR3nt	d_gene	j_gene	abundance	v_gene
CASSLQGANEKLFF	TGTGCCAGCTCACTACAGGGGGCAAACGAAAAACTGTTTTTT	TRBD1	TRBJ1-4	NA	TRBV18
CASSDTGVANYGYTF	TGTGCCAGCAGTGATACAGGGGTTGCTAACTATGGCTACACCTTC	TRBD1	TRBJ1-2	few	TRBV2
CASSSTGWDTEAFF	TGTGCCAGCAGTTCGACAGGGTGGGACACTGAAGCTTTCTTT	TRBD1	TRBJ1-1	NA	TRBV6-5
CASSAEGANTLHF	TGTGCCAGCAGTGCTGAGGGCGCCAACACCCTCCACTTT	NA	TRBJ1-6	NA	TRBV2
CASSSRAGGGLKNEQFF	TGTGCCAGCAGCTCGCGAGCGGGGGGAGGACTGAAGAATGAGCAGTTCTTC	TRBD2	TRBJ2-1	NA	TRBV5-6
CASSLPPGRRGETQYF	TGTGCCAGCAGCCTCCCCCCAGGGCGAAGGGGAGAGACCCAGTACTTC	NA	TRBJ2-5	NA	TRBV3-1/TRBV3-2
CASSLAGAGGGDTQYF	TGTGCCAGCAGCTTAGCGGGGGCGGGAGGGGGAGATACGCAGTATTTT	TRBD2	TRBJ2-3	NA	TRBV7-2
CATSEGSEKLFF	TGTGCCACCTCAGAAGGGAGTGAAAAACTGTTTTTT	NA	TRBJ1-4	NA	TRBV15
CASSLQGTYGYTF	TGTGCCAGCAGTTTGCAGGGGACCTATGGCTACACCTTC	NA	TRBJ1-2	NA	TRBV12-3/TRBV12-4
CASSRVGETSGSFRFF	TGTGCCAGCAGCCGAGTAGGGGAGACTAGCGGGAGTTTTCGGTTCTTC	TRBD2	TRBJ2-1	NA	TRBV11-2
CASSVGAQETQYF	TGTGCCAGCAGCGTAGGGGCCCAAGAGACCCAGTACTTC	NA	TRBJ2-5	NA	TRBV9
CASSQDRDSFYEQYF	TGCGCCAGCAGCCAGGACCGGGACAGTTTCTACGAGCAGTACTTC	TRBD1	TRBJ2-7	NA	TRBV4-1
CASSSLDRVGGGYTF	TGTGCCAGCAGTTCACTTGACAGGGTGGGAGGAGGCTACACCTTC	TRBD1	TRBJ1-2	NA	TRBV27
CASSSGQGISPLHF	TGCGCCAGCAGCTCGGGCCAGGGGATTTCACCCCTCCACTTT	NA	TRBJ1-6	once	TRBV5-1
CASSYGQGGYNEQFF	TGCGCCAGCAGCTACGGACAGGGTGGTTACAATGAGCAGTTCTTC	TRBD1	TRBJ2-1	NA	TRBV5-1
CASSLTGGASAAKNIQYF	TGCGCCAGCAGCTTGACAGGGGGCGCATCTGCAGCCAAAAACATTCAGTACTTC	TRBD1	TRBJ2-4	NA	TRBV5-1
CASSLAGGEQYF	TGTGCCAGCAGCTTAGCGGGAGGCGAGCAGTACTTC	TRBD2	TRBJ2-7	NA	TRBV7-3
CASSLGGRTNEKLFF	TGTGCCAGCAGCCTTGGAGGGAGAACTAATGAAAAACTGTTTTTT	NA	TRBJ1-4	few	TRBV7-2
CASSQTSGRLNEQFF	TGTGCCAGCAGTCAGACTAGCGGGAGGCTCAATGAGCAGTTCTTC	TRBD2	TRBJ2-1	NA	TRBV28
CASTPQLAAETQYF	TGCGCCAGCACCCCACAACTAGCTGCGGAGACCCAGTACTTC	NA	TRBJ2-5	NA	TRBV4-1
CASSLLPATSGYEQYF	TGTGCCAGCAGCTTACTCCCCGCGACATCCGGCTACGAGCAGTACTTC	NA	TRBJ2-7	NA	TRBV7-2
CASSPSGGDNQPQHF	TGTGCCAGCAGCCCAAGCGGGGGTGACAATCAGCCCCAGCATTTT	NA	TRBJ1-5	NA	TRBV11-2
CSASLAPTQETQYF	TGCAGTGCTAGTCTCGCGCCAACACAGGAGACCCAGTACTTC	NA	TRBJ2-5	NA	TRBV20-1
CASSYAYSNQPQHF	TGTGCCAGCAGTTACGCGTATAGCAATCAGCCCCAGCATTTT	NA	TRBJ1-5	NA	TRBV6-2/TRBV6-3
CASSASPGTGFYEQYF	TGTGCCAGCAGCGCCTCTCCCGGGACAGGGTTCTACGAGCAGTACTTC	TRBD1	TRBJ2-7	NA	TRBV9
CASRTVNTEAFF	TGTGCCAGCCGGACTGTGAACACTGAAGCTTTCTTT	NA	TRBJ1-1	NA	TRBV18
CASRPWWANYGYTF	TGCGCCAGCAGGCCCTGGTGGGCGAACTATGGCTACACCTTC	NA	TRBJ1-2	NA	TRBV5-1
CASSVGGGAPYEQYF	TGTGCCAGCAGCGTAGGCGGGGGCGCTCCCTACGAGCAGTACTTC	NA	TRBJ2-7	NA	TRBV9
CASSLWTSGRAFYNEQFF	TGTGCCAGCAGTTTATGGACTAGCGGGAGGGCCTTTTACAATGAGCAGTTCTTC	TRBD2	TRBJ2-1	NA	TRBV28
CAISERGTSGNNEQFF	TGTGCCATCAGTGAGCGCGGGACTAGCGGAAACAATGAGCAGTTCTTC	TRBD2	TRBJ2-1	NA	TRBV10-3
CASQTGTGAYEQYF	TGTGCCAGCCAAACCGGGACAGGGGCTTACGAGCAGTACTTC	TRBD1	TRBJ2-7	NA	TRBV27
CASPKPGSSYEQYF	TGTGCCAGCCCCAAGCCGGGGAGCTCCTACGAGCAGTACTTC	NA	TRBJ2-7	NA	TRBV6-6
CASSLALLAGTYNEQFF	TGTGCCAGCAGCTTGGCGTTGCTAGCGGGGACCTACAATGAGCAGTTCTTC	TRBD2	TRBJ2-1	few	TRBV5-8
CATSRRFWRLRAYYEQYF	TGTGCCACCAGCAGGAGATTTTGGCGGCTCAGGGCATACTACGAGCAGTACTTC	NA	TRBJ2-7	NA	TRBV15
CASSSPRGGYSPLHF	TGTGCCAGCAGTTCCCCTCGGGGGGGCTATTCACCCCTCCACTTT	NA	TRBJ1-6	NA	TRBV27
CASSLRHRDEQYF	TGTGCCAGCAGTTTAAGGCACAGGGACGAGCAGTACTTC	NA	TRBJ2-7	NA	TRBV28
CASTDQSPGANVLTF	TGTGCCAGTACTGATCAGTCCCCTGGGGCCAACGTCCTGACTTTC	NA	TRBJ2-6	NA	TRBV19
CASSTRTGRVGNIQYF	TGTGCCAGTAGTACCCGGACAGGGAGAGTGGGAAACATTCAGTACTTC	TRBD1	TRBJ2-4	NA	TRBV19
CSVEVVSQTDTQYF	TGCAGCGTCGAGGTCGTCAGCCAGACAGATACGCAGTATTTT	NA	TRBJ2-3	NA	TRBV29-1
CASSPQFHGEKLFF	TGTGCCAGCTCACCTCAGTTTCATGGTGAAAAACTGTTTTTT	NA	TRBJ1-4	NA	TRBV18
CASSQEVGWRSCNQPQHF	TGTGCCAGCAGCCAAGAGGTAGGGTGGAGGAGTTGCAATCAGCCCCAGCATTTT	NA	TRBJ1-5	medium-sized	TRBV3-1/TRBV3-2
CASSSVASEAGELFF	TGCGCCAGCAGCTCCGTGGCTAGCGAAGCCGGGGAGCTGTTTTTT	NA	TRBJ2-2	NA	TRBV5-1
CASSPLAGGSYNEQFF	TGTGCCAGCTCACCACTGGCGGGAGGCTCCTACAATGAGCAGTTCTTC	TRBD2	TRBJ2-1	NA	TRBV18
CAWSVSSGRNEQFF	TGTGCCTGGAGTGTCTCTAGCGGGAGGAATGAGCAGTTCTTC	TRBD2	TRBJ2-1	few	TRBV30
CASSQDTGSVGETQYF	TGTGCCAGCAGCCAAGACACGGGATCCGTGGGAGAGACCCAGTACTTC	NA	TRBJ2-5	NA	TRBV3-1/TRBV3-2
CASSLGSQGGRNTEAFF	TGTGCCAGCAGCTTAGGGAGTCAAGGTGGGAGAAACACTGAAGCTTTCTTT	NA	TRBJ1-1	NA	TRBV7-2
CASSLGGTGGGTDTQYF	TGTGCCAGCAGCTTAGGGGGGACAGGGGGCGGCACAGATACGCAGTATTTT	TRBD1	TRBJ2-3	NA	TRBV7-6
CASSPGEWHLFEQYF	TGTGCCAGCAGCCCGGGGGAGTGGCACCTATTCGAGCAGTACTTC	NA	TRBJ2-7	NA	TRBV28